This T cell receptor beta chain was captured by sequencing in a study of T cells expressing NK-cell markers. As for this clonotype: What it recognizes is unknown.

The CDR3 is 15 residues long. Germline V lookup: CDR1 DFQATT, CDR2 SNEGSKA (reference sequence). General study findings and limits: About 1.0-7.5% of CD8+ T cells in over five donors belonged to dominant NKG2C+ clonotypes.

Following a re-call of the 5' RACE reads, TCRdb has one entry per CDR3 protein and lacks DNA. This listing includes a few hundred thousand distinct CDR3 sequences. Material for sequencing was blood T cells: a sorted CD56 or NKG2C T cell subset, CD4+ or CD8+ T cells, or bulk PBMC T cells (not recorded which). The sequence was obtained from a woman between 50 and 59 years old in good health. The chain employs TRBV20-1 and TRBJ2-1; without DNA, the TCRdb call of TRBD2 cannot be checked. The CDR3: CSAKRTRENSYEQFF.